This TCR beta chain was identified during a study of radiation and T cells in renal cell carcinoma. Whole-study results and caveats: In blood, top tumor clones expanded by 2 weeks, shrinking by 4. Pretreatment tumor biopsies were lacking, so baseline clonotypes are unknown.

The CDR3 length is 18 residues. The ends lost 3 bases at V and 2 bases at J; junction bases unmatched: 11. CDR1 MNHNS and CDR2 SASEGT come from the germline V gene. Sequencing was performed with immunoSEQ multiplex PCR; in TCRdb, only in-frame clones are kept and a portion is missing. The data contain 150,000 or so clones, roughly 84% of them singletons. Time point here: baseline pretreatment blood. Treatment denoted: 15 Gy SBRT to primary tumor, nephrectomy 4 weeks later. Blood was sampled at baseline, 2 weeks and 4 weeks after SBRT. Points on this clone: What it binds is not known.

The clonotype was recovered from a woman between 45 and 65 years old with renal cell carcinoma. The chain couples TRBV6-1 to TRBJ2-3, with 10 bases matching TRBD2. The sample in question was blood, obtained from a patient whose treatment included radiotherapy and nephrectomy. The CDR3 protein is CASSDLLAGKPNTDTQYF. The CDR3 nucleotides are TGTGCCAGCAGTGATTTACTAGCGGGGAAACCGAACACAGATACGCAGTATTTT.